This T cell receptor beta chain is from a study of blood T cell repertoires in COVID-19. With regard to this clone: The sample has other DNA sequences that encode this CDR3 too.

Trimming cost V 7 bases and J 9 bases; bases outside gene matches: 6. CDR1 is LNHDA and CDR2 is SQIVND in the germline V gene (reference sequence). The CDR3 consists of 13 residues. Generated by immunoSEQ multiplex PCR, the TCRdb table keeps only in-frame clones and is missing some. This sample carries 210,000 or so clones, about 84% of them seen once, and the ten largest clones take 1.8%. In Cohort 3, a recovered donor had either two negative PCRs, clearance, or symptom resolution. Sample: PBMCs or T cells enriched from blood (not recorded which). The J gene is TRBJ1-6, the V gene TRBV19, with TRBD1 identical over 7 bases. This sequence was found in a man aged 55 to 70 who had recovered from COVID-19. CDR3 sequence reads: CASTRDRASPLHF. The CDR3 coding sequence is TGTGCCAGTACCAGAGACAGGGCTTCACCCCTCCACTTT.